These T cell receptor beta chains were read from a single sample in a study of identical twins. From the 5' RACE reads, TCRdb called clonotypes with MiXCR, one entry per CDR3 protein. The data hold a few hundred thousand distinct CDR3 sequences, with more than 13% observed a single time. Separately, the same data were catalogued under a study of yellow fever vaccine responses in identical twins.

The material sequenced was CD4+ T cells sorted from blood. The receptors shown here come from a woman younger than 35 in good health. CDR3s include the opening cysteine and the closing phenylalanine or tryptophan. Each record gives: CDR3 length, clone size, J gene, V gene, D gene, CDR3 protein, CDR3 DNA. D genes are given only for firm matches. Part of the rows lack a size; the others show once, few, many or a class for expanded clones.

15	-	TRBJ2-3	TRBV7-2	TRBD2	CASSPWTSGTDTQYF	TGTGCCAGCAGCCCTTGGACTAGCGGCACAGATACGCAGTATTTT
17	-	TRBJ1-4	TRBV6-1	TRBD1	CASKTGSSGRTNEKLFF	TGTGCCAGCAAGACAGGGTCGTCGGGAAGAACTAATGAAAAACTGTTTTTT
19	few	TRBJ2-7	TRBV21-1	-	CASSEIFHRVHLGFAEQYF	TGTGCCAGCAGCGAAATTTTCCACAGGGTACACTTGGGTTTTGCCGAGCAGTACTTC
13	-	TRBJ2-4	TRBV7-2	-	CASSRDTKNIQYF	TGTGCCAGCAGCCGGGACACCAAAAACATTCAGTACTTC
17	few	TRBJ2-5	TRBV4-2	-	CASSQDWGVGHPETQYF	TGTGCCAGCAGCCAAGATTGGGGTGTGGGGCATCCAGAGACCCAGTACTTC
15	-	TRBJ1-4	TRBV7-9	-	CASSLMPGLQEKLFF	TGTGCCAGCAGCTTGATGCCAGGACTTCAAGAAAAACTGTTTTTT
10	-	TRBJ2-1	TRBV29-1	-	CSVLSGEQFF	TGCAGCGTTCTTAGTGGTGAGCAGTTCTTC
13	few	TRBJ2-5	TRBV24-1	-	CATSRPGSETQYF	TGTGCCACCAGTCGGCCGGGCTCGGAGACCCAGTACTTC
12	-	TRBJ2-1	TRBV15	-	CATSRAYNEQFF	TGTGCCACCAGCAGAGCTTACAATGAGCAGTTCTTC
16	-	TRBJ1-1	TRBV7-8	-	CASSLSNVGGLTEAFF	TGTGCCAGCAGCTTAAGTAACGTTGGGGGGCTAACTGAAGCTTTCTTT
14	-	TRBJ2-7	TRBV7-9	-	CASSLSGGEYEQYF	TGTGCCAGCAGCTTAAGTGGAGGGGAATACGAGCAGTACTTC